This TCR beta chain originates from a study of human T cells and chemical hapten exposure. Study in general: Per-sample TCR yield variability stemmed mainly from small pooled library volume differences. The study's findings and limits: DPC sensitization produced no change in TCRs with frequency above 1 in 1000.

Time point reported: healthy volunteer bleed at 2 weeks. Unfractionated whole blood served as the source for total RNA extraction. Trimming shortened V by 0 bases and J by 5 bases, and 14 bases separated the two germline ends. This CDR3 has 15 residues. CDR1 DFQATT and CDR2 SNEGSKA come from the germline V gene (reference sequence). TCRdb fed the RACE reads into MiXCR, producing one record per CDR3 protein. This table has about 130,000 distinct CDR3 sequences, about 9.4% appearing once. This clonotype was recorded a few times. The antigen is not known. The specimen sequenced was whole blood. The rearrangement joins TRBV20-1 to TRBJ2-1; no clear D. The clonotype comes from a male donor in good health. Some clones in this sample may be carry-over from other donors' samples. CDR3 residues: CSARDPALSNNEQFF. CDR3 nucleotide sequence: TGCAGTGCTAGAGACCCAGCGTTAAGCAACAATGAGCAGTTCTTC.